This T cell receptor beta chain stems from a study of CD8 T cells in Susac syndrome. Study-level findings and limits: The study admitted that it had a relatively small number of individuals in its TCR sequencing and HLA analysis.

The junction had 7 bases not matched to a gene; V was cut back by 0 bases and J by 6 bases. Germline loops: CDR1 SGHRS, CDR2 YFSETQ. This CDR3 region has 15 residues. RNA in amounts of roughly 0.45 to 1 ug was reverse transcribed with random hexamers. The amplification used immunoSEQ multiplex PCR on TCR beta CDR3; it spanned 54 Vbeta and 13 Jbeta. Each CDR3 protein is one row after TCRdb ran MiXCR on the immunoSEQ multiplex PCR reads. The table records approximately 180,000 distinct CDR3 sequences, around 93% of them present only once. As regards this clonotype: Antigen unknown.

The study sequenced TCR beta in blood CD8+ and CD4+ T cells. The rearrangement uses TRBV5-1 and TRBJ2-5, with 8 nucleotides matching TRBD1. Sequenced input: CD4+ T cells from PBMCs. The sequence came from a human donor with multiple sclerosis. The CDR3 coding sequence is TGCGCCAGCAGCTTGGTGGACAGGGACAGGAAGACCCAGTACTTC. This translates into CASSLVDRDRKTQYF.